The 8 T cell receptor beta chains presented below share a single source sample, sequenced in a study of cytomegalovirus exposure and HLA in healthy donors. The PCR employed 60 Vbeta primers together with 13 Jbeta primers. Generated by immunoSEQ multiplex PCR, the TCRdb table keeps only in-frame clones and is missing some. Of 170,000 or so clones in the sample, 79% are singletons; the top ten hold approximately 0.7%. Sequenced material: PBMCs. The receptors here all came from a middle-aged woman in good health and CMV-seronegative.

This clone was counted only a few times. This chain links TRBV5-1 with TRBJ1-2; TRBD1 is a possible D gene (6 bases). There are 14 residues in the CDR3. V was shortened by 5 bases and J by 6 bases, with 17 bases between the two germline ends. Germline CDR1 reads SGHRS; CDR2 reads YFSETQ. CDR3: CASRLAGALDGYTF. The CDR3 nucleotides are TGCGCCAGCAGGCTGGCGGGGGCGTTGGATGGCTACACCTTC.

The genes are TRBV7-9 and TRBJ2-1, with 8 bases aligning to TRBD1. Germline V gene lookup returns CDR1 SEHNR and CDR2 FQNEAQ (reference sequence). The CDR3 contains 15 residues. J gave up 5 bases and V 6 bases, and 9 bases lay outside the gene matches. The CDR3 spells CASRGGQGTHNEQFF. DNA for the CDR3: TGTGCCAGCAGGGGAGGACAGGGCACCCACAATGAGCAGTTCTTC.

The chain combines TRBV11-3 with TRBJ2-2; D ambiguous. Trimming took 5 bases from V and 8 from J, leaving 18 bases between them. The CDR3 sequence is 15 residues long. Germline V gives CDR1 SGHNT, CDR2 YENEEA. CDR3 region: CASSPTAGPRGELFF. The CDR3 DNA sequence: TGTGCCAGCAGCCCCACCGCAGGCCCAAGGGGGGAGCTGTTTTTT.

This clone was detected only a few times. The chain is built from TRBV7-9 and TRBJ2-2; no reliable D call. V gave up 1 base and J gave up 4 bases, with 4 bases separating them. The CDR3 has 13 residues. Germline loops: CDR1 SEHNR, CDR2 FQNEAQ (reference sequence). The CDR3 DNA is TGTGCCAGCAGCTTAGGCGGCACCGGGGAGCTGTTTTTT. It specifies CASSLGGTGELFF.

This clone showed up just once. The CDR3 sequence is CASSFGTGQGSYEQYF. The DNA for the CDR3 is TGTGCCAGCAGCTTCGGGACAGGACAGGGCTCCTACGAGCAGTACTTC. This chain joins TRBV5-5 and TRBJ2-7; 8 bases align to TRBD1. From germline, CDR1 is SGHKS and CDR2 YYEKEE (reference sequence). With 2 bases clipped from V and 0 bases from J, the junction kept 7 bases outside the gene matches. The CDR3 extends over 16 amino acids.

This rearrangement joins TRBV5-1 to TRBJ1-6; D is ambiguous. Trimming left V 1 base short and J 2 bases short, with 10 bases between. The germline gives CDR1 SGHRS, CDR2 YFSETQ. The CDR3 is 16 residues long. Written as DNA, the CDR3 is TGCGCCAGCAGCTTGTCTCCCCCGGCCTATAATTCACCCCTCCACTTT. It is translated as CASSLSPPAYNSPLHF.

The chain joins TRBV7-9 to TRBJ2-5; the match to TRBD2 covers 8 bases. The CDR3 loop spans 14 amino acids. Germline V lookup: CDR1 SEHNR, CDR2 FQNEAQ (reference sequence). V trimming: 3 bases; J trimming: 7 bases; junction bases outside the gene matches: 7. The CDR3, as DNA: TGTGCCAGCAGCTTTGGACTAGCCGTTGGGACCCAGTACTTC. It is translated as CASSFGLAVGTQYF.

The J gene is TRBJ1-3, the V gene TRBV5-6, with 10 bases fitting TRBD1. Trimming took 4 bases from V and 4 from J; bases not matched to a gene: 8. The germline V gene has CDR1 SGHDT and CDR2 YYEEEE. There are 16 residues in the CDR3. The CDR3, as DNA: TGTGCCAGCAGCCGGGGGACAGGGGACCCCGGAAACACCATATATTTT. This codes for CASSRGTGDPGNTIYF.